What follows are 27 T cell receptor beta chains derived from one specimen sequenced in a study of T cell responses to AZD1222 COVID-19 vaccine. Sequenced by immunoSEQ multiplex PCR; TCRdb stores in-frame clones only, minus some. The sample shows 50,000 to 70,000 clones, about 91% of them seen only once. The material sequenced was peripheral blood, taken 28 days after the second AZD1222 dose. Receptors were obtained from an adult who received the AZD1222 COVID-19 vaccine.

V usage is TRBV18 and J usage is TRBJ1-1; TRBD1 matches 8 bases. CDR3 length: 13 amino acids. V dropped 3 bases and J dropped 10; count of bases not matched to a gene: 7. Germline CDR1 reads KGHSH; CDR2 reads LQKENI. CDR3 amino acids: CASSPYNRGGAFF. As DNA, the CDR3 is TGTGCCAGCTCACCGTACAACAGGGGGGGAGCTTTCTTT.

V gene TRBV4-1 combines with J gene TRBJ1-1; no firm D call. V lost 0 bases, J lost 4 bases, and 15 bases lay in between. In germline, CDR1 is MGHRA, CDR2 YSYEKL. The CDR3 runs 16 residues. This CDR3 is CASSQDGGSLGTEAFF. CDR3 bases: TGCGCCAGCAGCCAAGACGGCGGGTCTCTGGGCACTGAAGCTTTCTTT.

The rearrangement uses TRBV27 and TRBJ2-7, with D hard to call. The V end lost 5 bases, the J end lost 5 bases, and 10 bases lay between the germline ends. This CDR3 spans 12 amino acids. From germline, CDR1 is MNHEY and CDR2 SMNVEV (reference sequence). CDR3 sequence: CASSRYKDEQYF. Here the CDR3 DNA reads TGTGCCAGCAGTCGGTATAAGGACGAGCAGTACTTC.

J is TRBJ2-7 and V is TRBV5-1, with 8 bases lining up with TRBD2. This CDR3 spans 18 amino acids. J was trimmed by 5 bases and V by 1 base; bases with no gene match: 17. Germline values: CDR1 SGHRS, CDR2 YFSETQ. This chain's CDR3 is CASSLNPAGGSLKDEQYF. CDR3 DNA: TGCGCCAGCAGCTTGAATCCGGCGGGAGGTTCCCTAAAGGACGAGCAGTACTTC.

This chain connects TRBV11-2 to TRBJ2-7, with 8 bases fitting TRBD1. This CDR3 spans 16 amino acids. Germline-derived CDR1 and CDR2 are SGHAT and FQNNGV. V lost 6 bases to trimming and J lost 2 bases; unmatched junction nucleotides: 12. In nucleotides, the CDR3 is TGTGCCAGCAGGACTACACGCGGACAGGGCACCTACGAGCAGTACTTC. Its translation: CASRTTRGQGTYEQYF.

The chain recombines TRBV2 with TRBJ1-6, with TRBD1 matching 10 bases. The CDR3 loop spans 15 amino acids. Germline CDR1 SNHLY, CDR2 FYNNEI. The trim removed 1 base at V and 10 bases at J, leaving 4 bases unmatched. The CDR3 sequence: CASSEGQGAWSPLHF. In DNA, the CDR3 is TGTGCCAGCAGTGAAGGACAGGGGGCATGGTCACCCCTCCACTTT.

V gene TRBV27 combines with J gene TRBJ1-4, with D possibly matching TRBD1 (6 bases). The germline gives CDR1 MNHEY, CDR2 SMNVEV (reference sequence). CDR3 size: 15 residues. Trimming pared 7 bases from V and 5 bases from J, leaving 17 bases between. The CDR3 DNA reads TGTGCCAGCACCCTTCTCGGACAGCGAAATGAAAAACTGTTTTTT. This translates into CASTLLGQRNEKLFF.

The chain joins TRBV3-1 (or the pseudogene TRBV3-2) to TRBJ2-3, with D perhaps TRBD1 or TRBD2 (5 bases each). The CDR3 has 14 residues. Germline V lookup: CDR1 LGHDT, CDR2 YNNKEL (reference sequence). Trimming stripped 6 bases from V and 4 bases from J, with 14 bases between. CDR3 bases: TGTGCCAGCAGTTCTCCAGGGAGAGCAGATACGCAGTATTTT. This codes for CASSSPGRADTQYF.

V and J are TRBV5-1 and TRBJ1-4; D perhaps matches TRBD1 (5 bases). This CDR3 spans 14 amino acids. Germline-derived CDR1 and CDR2 are SGHRS and YFSETQ. Trimming took 2 bases from V and 8 from J, leaving 13 bases between them. CDR3 coding DNA: TGCGCCAGCAGCTTTGAGGGTCGGGACGAAAAACTGTTTTTT. It specifies CASSFEGRDEKLFF.

V is TRBV12-3 or TRBV12-4 and J is TRBJ1-2; D call uncertain. This CDR3 spans 12 amino acids. Trimming took 5 bases from V and 7 from J, leaving 11 bases between them. CDR3 amino acids: CASSGTRLGYTF. Here the CDR3 DNA reads TGTGCCAGCAGTGGCACGAGGCTTGGCTACACCTTC.

The genes are TRBV7-2 and TRBJ1-1, with no clear D. V was pared by 2 bases and J by 7 bases, with 8 bases between. The CDR3 is made up of 12 amino acids. Germline loops: CDR1 SGHTA, CDR2 FQGNSA. DNA for the CDR3: TGTGCCAGCAGCTTAACCTTTCATGAAGCTTTCTTT. Its translation: CASSLTFHEAFF.

The genes are TRBV7-2 and TRBJ2-5; a possible D gene is TRBD1 (5 bases). CDR1 SGHTA and CDR2 FQGNSA come from the germline V gene. V lost 3 bases and J 5 bases, leaving 10 bases between the germline ends. This CDR3 is 13 amino acids long. CDR3 protein: CASSFQGWETQYF. Written as DNA, the CDR3 is TGTGCCAGCAGCTTCCAGGGATGGGAGACCCAGTACTTC.

V gene TRBV4-1 combines with J gene TRBJ2-2; 9 nucleotides match TRBD1. The CDR3 is made up of 15 amino acids. V shed 4 bases, J shed 6 bases, and the junction held 6 bases outside the gene matches. Germline V lookup: CDR1 MGHRA, CDR2 YSYEKL. The CDR3 sequence: CASSRWGQGPGELFF. CDR3 in DNA: TGCGCCAGCAGCCGGTGGGGACAGGGCCCCGGGGAGCTGTTTTTT.

The rearrangement links TRBV27 to TRBJ1-6; D possibly corresponds to TRBD1 (5 bases). The CDR3 is 17 amino acids. The V and J ends lost 0 bases and 2 bases respectively, with 11 bases between them. Germline V lookup: CDR1 MNHEY, CDR2 SMNVEV (reference sequence). The DNA of the CDR3 is TGTGCCAGCAGTTTATCGACGGACACCCCCTATAATTCACCCCTCCACTTT. As protein: CASSLSTDTPYNSPLHF.

The chain recombines TRBV28 with TRBJ1-4, with 8 bases matching TRBD1. From germline, CDR1 is MDHEN and CDR2 SYDVKM. The ends lost 4 bases at V and 8 bases at J; junction bases unmatched: 3. CDR3 length equals 13 residues. CDR3 nucleotides: TGTGCCAGCAGTTCGGGACAGGCCGAAAAACTGTTTTTT. It is translated as CASSSGQAEKLFF.

The V call is TRBV5-4, the J call TRBJ2-1, with D perhaps TRBD1 (5 bases). CDR3 length: 14 amino acids. Trimming stripped 4 bases from V and 10 bases from J, with 18 bases between. Germline V CDR1 and CDR2: SGHNT, YYREEE (reference sequence). The CDR3 DNA sequence: TGTGCCAGCAGCGGCGCAGGGTATCTCAGGGAGCAGTTCTTC. Residues: CASSGAGYLREQFF.

This rearrangement joins TRBV7-3 to TRBJ2-2, with a tentative D call TRBD2 (5 bases). Germline V gene data show CDR1 as SGHTA and CDR2 as FQGTGA. With 2 bases removed from V and 4 bases from J, the gap between germline ends came to 14 bases. This CDR3 spans 16 amino acids. In nucleotides, the CDR3 is TGTGCCAGCAGCTTAGCGGGCCCTTCATTCACCGGGGAGCTGTTTTTT. It encodes CASSLAGPSFTGELFF.

As regards this clone: An end of the junction does not agree with germline; a read error may underlie this. V and J are TRBV10-3 and TRBJ2-7; 8 bases are a match to TRBD2. The CDR3 runs to 15 residues. Germline V gene sequence: CDR1 ENHRY, CDR2 SYGVKD. This CDR3 is CAISESIFRQREFHF. CDR3 sequence (DNA): TGTGCCATCAGTGAGTCGATTTTTAGGCAGCGGGAGTTTCACTTC.

This clone was counted once. The junction and the germline gene differ at one end; a read error may be behind it. This chain links TRBV3-1 (or the pseudogene TRBV3-2) with TRBJ2-3; 9 nucleotides align to TRBD2. The CDR3 length is 13 residues. Germline V CDR1 and CDR2: LGHDT, YNNKEL (reference sequence). CDR3 in DNA: TGTGCCAGCAGCCAAGAGACGGCTAGCGGGATAAGATTT. Its translation: CASSQETASGIRF.

The J gene is TRBJ2-7, the V gene TRBV5-1, with 8 positions matching TRBD1. The CDR3 covers 16 residues. V lost 1 base to trimming and J lost 0 bases; unmatched junction nucleotides: 6. Germline V gene data show CDR1 as SGHRS and CDR2 as YFSETQ. The CDR3 DNA sequence: TGCGCCAGCAGCTTGTCCGGGACAGGCGTCTCCTACGAGCAGTACTTC. Amino acids: CASSLSGTGVSYEQYF. Looking up the rest from reference TRBV5-1 and TRBJ2-7 gives the full variable domain: KAGVTQTPRYLIKTRGQQVTLSCSPISGHRSVSWYQQTPGQGLQFLFEYFSETQRNKGNFPGRFSGRQFSNSRSEMNVSTLELGDSALYLCASSLSGTGVSYEQYFGPGTRLTVT.

This clone has a single count. The chain carries TRBV5-1 and TRBJ1-3; 9 bases align to TRBD1. V lost 1 base and J lost 3; bases outside the gene matches: 5. The CDR3 totals 16 residues. CDR1 and CDR2 (germline): SGHRS, YFSETQ. CDR3 region: CASSLTGTGYGNTIYF. The CDR3 DNA reads as TGCGCCAGCAGCTTGACCGGGACAGGGTATGGAAACACCATATATTTT.

The table lists this clone with a few counts. The chain uses TRBV15 and TRBJ2-1, with TRBD1 matching 12 bases. Germline loops: CDR1 LNHNV, CDR2 YYDKDF (reference sequence). The CDR3 consists of 24 residues. J was trimmed by 2 bases and V by 5 bases; bases with no gene match: 28. The CDR3 spells CATSVTGTGGLVVSRLWAYNEQFF. The DNA of the CDR3 is TGTGCCACCAGCGTGACCGGGACAGGGGGCCTCGTAGTCTCCCGTCTTTGGGCCTACAATGAGCAGTTCTTC.

This clone has only one observation. The chain carries TRBV5-1 and TRBJ2-1; D gene uncertain. The CDR3 is 15 amino acids. V shed 0 bases and J shed 6 bases, with 13 bases lying between them. Germline CDR1 reads SGHRS; CDR2 reads YFSETQ. The CDR3 sequence: CASSLGAASLNEQFF. The DNA for the CDR3 is TGCGCCAGCAGCTTGGGGGCGGCCAGCCTCAATGAGCAGTTCTTC. The full variable domain, rest sourced from reference TRBV5-1 and TRBJ2-1, is KAGVTQTPRYLIKTRGQQVTLSCSPISGHRSVSWYQQTPGQGLQFLFEYFSETQRNKGNFPGRFSGRQFSNSRSEMNVSTLELGDSALYLCASSLGAASLNEQFFGPGTRLTVL.

This chain uses TRBV4-1 with TRBJ2-1; no clear D. The CDR3 contains 14 residues. CDR1 and CDR2 (germline): MGHRA, YSYEKL. V was shortened by 0 bases and J by 4 bases, with 7 bases between the two germline ends. CDR3 loop: CASSQDTLYNEQFF. The DNA of the CDR3 is TGCGCCAGCAGCCAAGACACGCTTTACAATGAGCAGTTCTTC.

As to this clone: Without the conserved terminal phenylalanine or tryptophan, this CDR3 likely stems from a read error. No DNA is shown, since the ends of the CDR3 on it are uncertain; the CDR3 is the one TCRdb lists. The rearrangement joins TRBV28 to TRBJ1-2; the table gives TRBD1 as D, unverified against the DNA. The germline V gene has CDR1 MDHEN and CDR2 SYDVKM. The CDR3 is 12 amino acids in total, end residues counted. The CDR3 region is CASSSSPGTAAI.

The genes are TRBV27 and TRBJ2-7, with D maybe TRBD1 (7 bases). This CDR3 is built from 15 residues. Germline CDR1 reads MNHEY; CDR2 reads SMNVEV (reference sequence). V dropped 2 bases and J dropped 2 bases, with 13 bases sitting between them. CDR3 amino acids: CASSLRRGRPYEQYF. CDR3 bases: TGTGCCAGCAGTTTAAGGAGGGGGCGCCCCTACGAGCAGTACTTC.

V and J are TRBV5-4 and TRBJ2-3; D not certain. This CDR3 has 12 amino acids. Germline CDR1 SGHNT, CDR2 YYREEE (reference sequence). V was trimmed by 3 bases and J by 2 bases, leaving 4 bases between them. The CDR3 reads CASSSYTDTQYF. For the CDR3, the DNA is TGTGCCAGCAGCTCCTACACAGATACGCAGTATTTT.